A selection of T cell receptor beta chains follows, all from one sample in a study of T cell responses to AZD1222 COVID-19 vaccine. Measured with immunoSEQ multiplex PCR; TCRdb has only the in-frame clones, and not every one. The sample has approximately 150,000 clones, 80% to 95% seen once. The sample in question was peripheral blood, obtained on day 0 of AZD1222 vaccination. Receptor source: an adult in good health. Each CDR3 is given with its conserved first and last residue. The D gene is left open where the match is weak. Not all rows give a size; the values are once, few, many and, for expanded clones, a class.

D: TRBD1; J: TRBJ1-4; V: TRBV19; size: .; CDR3: CASSLRGPGQGRIIATNEKLFF; DNA: TGTGCCAGTAGTCTACGGGGACCGGGACAGGGGAGGATTATAGCAACTAATGAAAAACTGTTTTTT
D: .; J: TRBJ2-1; V: TRBV21-1; size: few; CDR3: CASPTPGVRDEQFF; DNA: TGTGCCAGCCCTACCCCAGGGGTTCGCGATGAGCAGTTCTTC
D: TRBD2; J: TRBJ2-3; V: TRBV4-3; size: .; CDR3: CASSQDPGLAGAADTQYF; DNA: TGCGCCAGCAGCCAAGACCCCGGGTTAGCGGGGGCGGCAGATACGCAGTATTTT
D: .; J: TRBJ2-1; V: TRBV6-5; size: .; CDR3: CASSYAQGGNEQFF; DNA: TGTGCCAGCAGTTACGCCCAGGGTGGGAATGAGCAGTTCTTC
D: TRBD1; J: TRBJ2-3; V: TRBV9; size: .; CDR3: CASSPHLGQGASTDTQYF; DNA: TGTGCCAGCAGCCCCCACCTGGGACAGGGGGCTAGCACAGATACGCAGTATTTT
D: .; J: TRBJ2-5; V: TRBV7-9; size: .; CDR3: CASSLYDSETQYF; DNA: TGTGCCAGCAGCTTGTATGACTCAGAGACCCAGTACTTC
D: TRBD1; J: TRBJ2-1; V: TRBV27; size: .; CDR3: CASSLWAGQGYNEQFF; DNA: TGTGCCAGCAGTTTATGGGCGGGACAGGGCTACAATGAGCAGTTCTTC
D: .; J: TRBJ2-7; V: TRBV4-2; size: .; CDR3: CASSQLYHRLYEQYF; DNA: TGTGCCAGCAGCCAGTTATATCACAGGCTCTACGAGCAGTACTTC
D: .; J: TRBJ1-4; V: TRBV19; size: .; CDR3: CASSNLPGGAATNEKLFF; DNA: TGTGCCAGTAGCAACCTCCCGGGGGGGGCAGCAACTAATGAAAAACTGTTTTTT
D: .; J: TRBJ2-1; V: TRBV5-5; size: .; CDR3: CASSLQGSSYNEQFF; DNA: TGTGCCAGCAGCTTGCAGGGCAGCTCCTACAATGAGCAGTTCTTC
D: TRBD1; J: TRBJ2-7; V: TRBV6-5; size: .; CDR3: CASSPGTAEQYF; DNA: TGTGCCAGCAGCCCCGGGACAGCGGAGCAGTACTTC
D: .; J: TRBJ2-3; V: TRBV21-1; size: .; CDR3: CASSKGRWSGRDTQYF; DNA: TGTGCCAGCAGCAAGGGCAGATGGAGCGGAAGAGATACGCAGTATTTT
D: .; J: TRBJ2-4; V: TRBV30; size: .; CDR3: CAWSVGGGIQYF; DNA: TGTGCCTGGAGTGTAGGGGGAGGCATTCAGTACTTC
D: TRBD2; J: TRBJ2-1; V: TRBV27; size: .; CDR3: CASSSGGPYNEQFF; DNA: TGTGCCAGCTCCTCGGGAGGGCCCTACAATGAGCAGTTCTTC
D: .; J: TRBJ1-4; V: TRBV10-3; size: .; CDR3: CAISSGGREKLFF; DNA: TGTGCCATCAGTTCCGGGGGAAGAGAAAAACTGTTTTTT
D: TRBD1; J: TRBJ2-2; V: TRBV10-3; size: .; CDR3: CAITRQGAFTGELFF; DNA: TGTGCCATCACCAGACAGGGGGCATTTACCGGGGAGCTGTTTTTT
D: .; J: TRBJ1-4; V: TRBV7-9; size: once; CDR3: CASSAQQGFNEKLFF; DNA: TGTGCCAGCAGCGCGCAACAGGGTTTTAATGAAAAACTGTTTTTT
D: .; J: TRBJ2-2; V: TRBV29-1; size: .; CDR3: CSVGSGVNTGELFF; DNA: TGCAGCGTTGGATCCGGGGTCAACACCGGGGAGCTGTTTTTT
D: TRBD2; J: TRBJ2-5; V: TRBV6-9; size: .; CDR3: CASSPLRLAGGPQETQYF; DNA: TGTGCCAGCAGCCCCCTCCGGCTAGCGGGGGGGCCCCAAGAGACCCAGTACTTC
D: TRBD2; J: TRBJ2-4; V: TRBV4-2; size: .; CDR3: CASSQWSGGENIQYF; DNA: TGTGCCAGCAGCCAATGGAGCGGGGGGGAAAACATTCAGTACTTC
D: .; J: TRBJ2-7; V: TRBV29-1; size: .; CDR3: CSVLGGRKTTYEQYF; DNA: TGCAGCGTCCTCGGGGGCAGGAAAACTACCTACGAGCAGTACTTC
D: .; J: TRBJ1-2; V: TRBV4-3; size: .; CDR3: CASSQERYMALSGGRGYTF; DNA: TGCGCCAGCAGCCAAGAACGGTATATGGCCCTCTCGGGAGGCCGCGGCTACACCTTC
D: .; J: TRBJ1-6; V: TRBV19; size: .; CDR3: CASTMGRGANLNSPLHF; DNA: TGTGCCAGTACCATGGGAAGGGGGGCCAACCTTAATTCACCCCTCCACTTT
D: .; J: TRBJ2-1; V: TRBV28; size: .; CDR3: CASRANNEQFF; DNA: TGTGCCAGCAGAGCCAACAATGAGCAGTTCTTC
D: .; J: TRBJ2-2; V: TRBV10-3; size: .; CDR3: CAISGERARTTGELFF; DNA: TGTGCCATCAGTGGTGAGCGGGCGCGTACCACCGGGGAGCTGTTTTTT
D: TRBD1; J: TRBJ2-6; V: TRBV9; size: .; CDR3: CASSVASRTGTGSEANVLTF; DNA: TGTGCCAGCAGCGTAGCAAGTCGAACCGGGACAGGGAGTGAGGCCAACGTCCTGACTTTC
D: .; J: TRBJ2-3; V: TRBV4-1; size: once; CDR3: CASSQEISTDTQYF; DNA: TGCGCCAGCAGCCAAGAGATTAGCACAGATACGCAGTATTTT
D: .; J: TRBJ2-2; V: TRBV19; size: once; CDR3: CASSTPRPSGELFF; DNA: TGTGCCAGTAGTACCCCCAGACCGAGCGGGGAGCTGTTTTTT
D: .; J: TRBJ1-2; V: TRBV27; size: .; CDR3: CASSSSGPYGYTF; DNA: TGTGCCAGCAGCTCCAGTGGCCCCTATGGCTACACCTTC
D: .; J: TRBJ2-3; V: TRBV4-3; size: .; CDR3: CASSQELADTQYF; DNA: TGCGCCAGCAGCCAAGAACTAGCAGATACGCAGTATTTT
D: .; J: TRBJ2-7; V: TRBV3-1/TRBV3-2; size: .; CDR3: CASSQAGGLSYEQYF; DNA: TGTGCCAGCAGCCAAGCCGGGGGGCTCTCCTACGAGCAGTACTTC
D: .; J: TRBJ2-7; V: TRBV19; size: .; CDR3: CASSIYPGTRYEQYF; DNA: TGTGCCAGTAGTATATACCCGGGGACTCGGTACGAGCAGTACTTC
D: .; J: TRBJ2-6; V: TRBV11-2; size: .; CDR3: CASSLMVSSGANVLTF; DNA: TGTGCCAGCAGCTTAATGGTTAGCTCTGGGGCCAACGTCCTGACTTTC
D: .; J: TRBJ1-2; V: TRBV3-1/TRBV3-2; size: .; CDR3: CASSQDTGLHFPYGYTF; DNA: TGTGCCAGCAGCCAAGATACTGGGCTCCATTTTCCCTATGGCTACACCTTC
D: .; J: TRBJ1-2; V: TRBV13; size: once; CDR3: CASSFRTEDNYGYTF; DNA: TGTGCCAGCAGCTTCCGGACTGAGGATAACTATGGCTACACCTTC
D: .; J: TRBJ2-2; V: TRBV30; size: .; CDR3: CAWRQVYTGELFF; DNA: TGTGCCTGGAGGCAGGTTTATACCGGGGAGCTGTTTTTT
D: .; J: TRBJ1-1; V: TRBV18; size: .; CDR3: CASSPDSNTEAFF; DNA: TGTGCCAGCTCACCCGACAGCAACACTGAAGCTTTCTTT
D: TRBD1; J: TRBJ2-2; V: TRBV11-3; size: .; CDR3: CASSSTRTGNTGELFF; DNA: TGTGCCAGCAGCTCGACCCGGACAGGGAACACCGGGGAGCTGTTTTTT
D: .; J: TRBJ2-5; V: TRBV7-2; size: .; CDR3: CASTSRDVVKTQYF; DNA: TGTGCCAGCACCTCCCGGGATGTCGTTAAGACCCAGTACTTC
D: TRBD2; J: TRBJ2-3; V: TRBV4-3; size: .; CDR3: CASSQGTRAKTDTQYF; DNA: TGCGCCAGCAGCCAAGGGACTAGGGCCAAGACAGATACGCAGTATTTT
D: TRBD1; J: TRBJ1-6; V: TRBV19; size: .; CDR3: CASSRGGQYNSPLHF; DNA: TGTGCCAGTAGCCGGGGGGGACAGTATAATTCACCCCTCCACTTT
D: .; J: TRBJ2-7; V: TRBV2; size: .; CDR3: CARGTGLGGEQYF; DNA: TGTGCCAGGGGAACAGGGCTCGGAGGCGAGCAGTACTTC
D: .; J: TRBJ1-1; V: TRBV6-5; size: .; CDR3: CASWGIANTEAFF; DNA: TGTGCCAGCTGGGGCATTGCAAACACTGAAGCTTTCTTT
D: .; J: TRBJ1-2; V: TRBV6-5; size: .; CDR3: CASSQGPNYGYTF; DNA: TGTGCCAGCAGTCAGGGGCCGAACTATGGCTACACCTTC
D: .; J: TRBJ2-6; V: TRBV3-1/TRBV3-2; size: once; CDR3: CASSKTAHSGANVLTF; DNA: TGTGCCAGCAGCAAGACCGCACACTCTGGGGCCAACGTCCTGACTTTC
D: .; J: TRBJ2-2; V: TRBV27; size: .; CDR3: CASRRGGLNTGELFF; DNA: TGTGCCAGCAGACGCGGGGGCCTGAACACCGGGGAGCTGTTTTTT
D: TRBD1; J: TRBJ2-5; V: TRBV27; size: once; CDR3: CASSLSRQGRETQYF; DNA: TGTGCCAGCAGTTTATCGCGACAGGGAAGGGAGACCCAGTACTTC
D: .; J: TRBJ2-7; V: TRBV28; size: .; CDR3: CASIGAGEHVSYEQYF; DNA: TGTGCCAGCATAGGGGCAGGGGAACACGTTTCCTACGAGCAGTACTTC
D: .; J: TRBJ2-1; V: TRBV20-1; size: .; CDR3: CSASPPRPKSSYNEQFF; DNA: TGCAGTGCTAGTCCCCCCCGACCAAAGAGCTCCTACAATGAGCAGTTCTTC
D: .; J: TRBJ2-7; V: TRBV10-1; size: .; CDR3: CASSESGFLGEDEQYF; DNA: TGCGCCAGCAGTGAGTCGGGATTTCTTGGCGAAGACGAGCAGTACTTC
D: TRBD1; J: TRBJ1-1; V: TRBV7-6; size: .; CDR3: CASSGRTGGDTEAFF; DNA: TGTGCCAGCAGCGGACGAACAGGGGGAGACACTGAAGCTTTCTTT
D: .; J: TRBJ2-5; V: TRBV18; size: .; CDR3: CASSPVSQETQYF; DNA: TGTGCCAGCTCACCTGTGAGCCAAGAGACCCAGTACTTC
D: TRBD2; J: TRBJ2-1; V: TRBV5-1; size: .; CDR3: CASSPGLDNEQFF; DNA: TGCGCCAGCAGCCCCGGACTAGACAATGAGCAGTTCTTC
D: .; J: TRBJ1-2; V: TRBV7-2; size: .; CDR3: CASRRAPGSGYGYTF; DNA: TGTGCCAGCAGGCGGGCCCCGGGGTCGGGATATGGCTACACCTTC
D: TRBD1; J: TRBJ2-6; V: TRBV13; size: .; CDR3: CASSFGQGAGANVLTF; DNA: TGTGCCAGCAGCTTTGGACAGGGCGCTGGGGCCAACGTCCTGACTTTC
D: .; J: TRBJ2-7; V: TRBV11-3; size: .; CDR3: CASSSPAGTATYEQYF; DNA: TGTGCCAGCAGCTCACCGGCGGGGACAGCAACCTACGAGCAGTACTTC
D: .; J: TRBJ1-4; V: TRBV6-5; size: .; CDR3: CASRDDSEKLFF; DNA: TGTGCCAGCAGGGATGACAGCGAAAAACTGTTTTTT
D: .; J: TRBJ2-5; V: TRBV2; size: .; CDR3: CASSVSTAKETQYF; DNA: TGTGCCAGCAGTGTCTCGACAGCAAAAGAGACCCAGTACTTC
D: TRBD1; J: TRBJ2-7; V: TRBV19; size: .; CDR3: CASSESGTVKGQYF; DNA: TGTGCCAGTAGTGAATCCGGGACAGTTAAGGGGCAGTACTTC
D: .; J: TRBJ1-2; V: TRBV5-6; size: .; CDR3: CASSFYGYTF; DNA: TGTGCCAGCAGCTTCTATGGCTACACCTTC